This TCR beta chain is from a study of shared clonotypes between healthy human individuals. A remark on this clone: The sample carries other DNA sequences with the same CDR3.

Clones were read by immunoSEQ multiplex PCR, and TCRdb kept only the in-frame ones, dropping some. The data contain some 2,400,000 clones, 90% to 97% of them singletons. The source of this sequence is a man aged 18 to 29 in good health. Source material: naive CD4+ T cells sorted from blood. Regarding subset: CD45RA+ positively selected.

CDR3 sequence (DNA): TGCGCCAGCAGCTTGACTGCGAACACCGGGGAGCTGTTTTTT. Translated: CASSLTANTGELFF. The genes are TRBV5-1 and TRBJ2-2, with D unclear. Germline CDR1 and CDR2: SGHRS and YFSETQ. V dropped 1 base and J dropped 0 bases, with 4 bases sitting between them. This CDR3 spans 14 amino acids.